This T cell receptor (beta chain) is drawn from a study of cytomegalovirus exposure and HLA in healthy donors (dated by TCRdb to the late 2010s). Broadly, across the study: In an earlier analysis of roughly 590 of the donors, 250 to 350 Gb of sequence data and 100 million or so unique TCR beta sequences from some 170 million T cells were reported. In the later analysis, no new phenotypic data were used to find candidate immune exposures; instead, reliance was placed on TCR beta sequences and their occurrence across donors. A separate validation cohort of 100 to 150 different subjects was used in addition to the 666-subject first cohort. To predict cytomegalovirus infection status, the study brought together high-throughput TCR immunosequencing, statistical association of individual TCRs with disease status, and machine learning. A later analysis re-examined previously published TCR beta repertoires from just over 650 donors and added high-resolution HLA genotyping to investigate patterns of TCR occurrence. About 280 gigabases of sequencing data and some 85 million unique TCR sequences were included in an early release covering over 600 HLA-typed donors. Four to six DR-DQ haplotypes were handled as single units for association and clustering, since linkage in the cohort was strong. On average, 235,054 unique TCR beta nucleotide sequences were sequenced per donor among some 430 genotyped donors of the cohort, with roughly 18% of those sequences being non-productive. Among the roughly 400 genotyped donors, around 81% belonged to the genetic ancestry cluster associated with self-reported Caucasian donors. HLA typing covered class I and class II loci at four-digit resolution. To decide whether each TCR beta V gene segment behaved as functional or pseudogenic, an earlier analysis of 587 of the donors relied on high-throughput TCR beta sequencing. The study was designed to test whether signatures of past pathogen exposure could be identified by cataloging public T cell receptors. Donor age, sex, ethnicity and CMV serostatus were compiled alongside the repertoire data. All discovery cohort repertoires had been generated on a single sequencing platform. The study profiled the T cell repertoires of fewer than 850 subjects by immunosequencing and related them to cytomegalovirus serostatus. A later genetic analysis took genome-wide SNP genotypes for about 60% of the roughly 670 donors and used that subset as a discovery cohort. The number of typed donors differed by locus: about 620-640 for A, B, C, DRB1 and DQB1; about 520 for DQA1; 606 for DPA1; and about 450 for DPB1.

In total, roughly 670 healthy bone marrow donors made up the cohort. At the time of sampling, every cohort member was nominally healthy, though immune exposures that went unrecorded were likely present. The donor was CMV seropositive and was included in the group of around 300 seropositive cohort members. A peripheral blood sample was provided by each donor, and peripheral blood mononuclear cells were used for TCR beta sequencing. Genomic DNA was extracted from the blood cell samples with the Qiagen DNeasy Blood Extraction Kit. As regards this clone: Its antigen is still unknown. Qualities for individual bases were not recorded, and no much larger clone is one base off.

What the research found in general, with its limitations: Presence/absence analyses assumed roughly uniform sequencing depth across donors, an assumption that may not hold. A cluster of highly shared sequence variants was judged likely to represent a technical artifact of the sequencing pipeline. A later analysis found that TCR association rates varied across HLA loci, with DRB1 alleles showing the most associated TCRs and HLA-C alleles the fewest. V-gene and J-gene trimming of TCR beta chains was associated with a missense DCLRE1C variant in a later genetic analysis, and the association was replicated in an independent cohort. Most TCR sequences were observed very rarely across donors, whereas some public TCRs were present in many individuals. For the cohort, immune exposure information was limited to CMV serostatus. The classifier was reported to diagnose cytomegalovirus status with high specificity and sensitivity in both the original cohort and the validation cohort. Linkage disequilibrium might explain the correlated functional status among segregating V segments, but an unknown experimental factor could not be ruled out. In a later analysis, most CMV-associated TCR beta chains were found to appear HLA-restricted, with HLA associations seemingly driven largely by CMV exposure. In a later analysis, several top co-occurrence clusters were reported to appear linked to parvovirus B19, influenza, CMV and Epstein-Barr virus. According to the authors, the approach could potentially be generalized to other disease states and immunological phenotypes. In a later analysis, HLA-associated TCR beta chains showed more clonal expansion and lower generation probabilities than non-associated chains that were equally common. Some IMGT-functional V segments, including TRBV6-2 and TRBV6-3, could not be told apart with the 87-base-pair reads, so those segments were excluded. Specific HLA alleles were associated with 16,951 TCR beta sequences at a false discovery rate of 0.05 in a later analysis. The study listed 150 to 200 TCR beta chains as associated with cytomegalovirus. Assigning TCR associations to individual alleles was difficult when HLA alleles, especially DR and DQ, strongly co-occurred. A few of the identified cytomegalovirus-associated TCR beta chains were confirmed in vitro to be specific for cytomegalovirus antigens. Broadly in line with IMGT annotations, most TCR beta V segments showed up in productive rearrangements about 87% or about 30% of the time in an earlier analysis of 450 to 600 of the donors. A further reported finding was that TCR beta sequences accurately predicted the HLA-A and HLA-B alleles for most subjects in the first cohort. In this cohort, only TCR beta chains were sequenced, and detectable features were limited by the absence of alpha or paired-chain data. In a later genetic analysis, fewer N-insertions in productive TCRs were reported among donors in an Asian-associated ancestry cluster than the roughly 700-donor mean. Because some donors lacked HLA typing at each locus, the association tests relied only on the typed subset. Because counts were too low, approximately 15 rarely observed V segments, including chromosome 9 orphons, were excluded from the earlier analysis of around 590 of the donors.

The CDR3 runs 13 amino acids, cysteine and phenylalanine included. Only the CDR3 part of the read is kept: 39 bases, read in frame from the first base. The germline V gene (reference sequence) specifies LNHDA as CDR1 and SQIVND as CDR2. Deletion took 5 bases off V and 0 bases off J, with a span of 7 bases between the germline ends. The library was prepared using the immunoSEQ multiplex PCR assay. For the multiplex PCR, a mixture combining 60 forward primers for TCR Vbeta segments and 13 reverse primers for TCR Jbeta segments was used. A multiplex PCR assay on genomic DNA amplified the CDR3 region of rearranged TCR beta genes. The amplified TCR beta libraries were sequenced on the Illumina HiSeq System as 87-base-pair reads. The paper's data handling went like this. In a later analysis, around 80 million unique TCR beta chains were counted across the roughly 610 repertoires, and roughly 11 million of these chains were shared by at least two donors. A nearest-neighbor algorithm error-corrected the raw reads and collapsed the reads into unique sequences, merging closely related sequences to remove PCR and sequencing errors. To assign V, D and J gene segments, CDR3 sequences were aligned to IMGT reference sequences. For a sequence to be retained, at least a six-nucleotide match to both a V gene segment and a J gene segment was required. A rearrangement was called productive if the CDR3 had no stop codons and remained in frame with V and J, and every other rearrangement was called non-productive. CDR3 was defined according to IMGT convention as the region running from the second conserved V-encoded cysteine to the conserved J-encoded phenylalanine. Sequences without an unambiguous match to a single V gene segment were excluded from the earlier analysis of about 600 of the donors. In an earlier analysis of approximately 550 of the donors, V segments were called functional above 56.7% productive rearrangements and were called segregating when the between-donor standard deviation exceeded 5%. To diagnose cytomegalovirus status from the catalog of TCR beta chain sequences, a statistical classification framework was built. In a later analysis, V and J genes were assigned by comparing TCR nucleotide sequences against IMGT/GENE-DB human TR gene sequences. Using the TCRdist pipeline, a later analysis assigned CDR3 sequences along with most-parsimonious VDJ recombination scenarios. In a later analysis, every TCR beta chain was defined by the combination of its CDR3 amino acid sequence and its V-gene family, and reads without a unique V-gene family were dropped. In a later analysis, fewer than 650 highly shared, low-generation-probability nucleotide sequences were removed to address suspected cross-contamination and a sequencing artifact. In a later analysis, a clonal expansion index for each public chain was calculated from normalized within-repertoire ranks of inferred template counts. Generation probabilities in a later analysis came from a VDJ recombination model fitted to out-of-frame rearrangements, and those results were checked against IGoR. In a later analysis, TCR-TCR, TCR-HLA and TCR-CMV co-occurrence was scored with hypergeometric tests, and a repertoire-size bias correction was applied to TCR pairs. To estimate false discovery rates, a later analysis permuted the HLA or CMV assignments 20 times. A later analysis grouped co-occurring TCRs with DBSCAN, adding TCRdist sequence similarity when clustering within HLA-allele-positive subsets. Co-occurrence clustering excluded repertoires with fewer than 30,000 or more than 120,000 public chains, plus five with anomalous nucleotide sharing. TCRdb took this table from immuneACCESS and kept in-frame rearrangements with V and J called. Such tables lack part of the clones; where checked against another copy, unresolved V genes explain under half of the gap, and the rest is unexplained. V and J calls and clone size are those listed in that table; D and trimming were worked out from the DNA. The sample contains some 170,000 clones, approximately 80% of them found a single time. The top ten hold about 7.7% of the sample.

This sequence uses TRBV19 and TRBJ1-1; no confident D gene assignment can be made. Sequenced input: PBMCs. The sequence was obtained from a woman aged 25-40 years in good health and CMV-seropositive. The bases read TGTGCCAGTAGTCGAGGATTGAACACTGAAGCTTTCTTT. Its coded protein is CASSRGLNTEAFF.